This TCR beta chain stems from a study of metastatic and nonmetastatic thyroid tumors. Findings of the study overall: As reported, TCR beta diversity in blood and tumor was significantly higher in malignant thyroid tumors than in benign nodules.

Original analysis: Between-group CDR3 differences, defined by clinicopathological status, yielded a distant-metastasis classifier for papillary thyroid cancer. TCRdb re-called the PCR reads with MiXCR. TCRdb, not the authors, supplied the V and J calls. The sample includes 30,000 to 45,000 clones, less than 30% of them seen just once. Thyroid surgery took place with no prior treatment in any patient. Regarding this clone: Its target is not known.

The length of the CDR3 is 19 residues. Per the germline V gene, CDR1 is KGHSY and CDR2 is FQNENV. The sequenced sample was blood. This chain uses TRBV16 with TRBJ1-1; TRBD1 agrees at 8 bases. This receptor was taken from a male donor with papillary thyroid cancer or a benign thyroid nodule (not recorded which). Some clones in this sample may be carry-over from other donors' samples. CDR3: CASATGRYRGLRMNTEAFF. CDR3 sequence (DNA): TGTGCTAGTGCCACTGGAAGGTACAGGGGGTTAAGAATGAACACTGAAGCTTTCTTT.